A selection of T cell receptor beta chains follows, all from one sample in a study of Tregs in tolerant kidney transplant recipients. TCRdb's copy holds only in-frame clones and misses some; the assay was immunoSEQ multiplex PCR. The table records 45,000 or so clones, more than 70% of them present only once. This material consisted of CD8+ T cells from blood (PBMCs), taken 12 months after the transplant. All receptors come from a human patient who received a combined kidney and bone marrow transplant. A subset of T cells may come from the graft donor. Each CDR3 is given with its conserved first and last residue. Each record gives: J gene, V gene, clone size, CDR3 length, D gene, CDR3 protein, CDR3 DNA. D genes are given only for firm matches. Not all rows give a size; the values are once, few, many and, for expanded clones, a class.

>TRBJ2-1|TRBV4-1|-|15|TRBD2
CASSHPRGGENEQFF
TGCGCCAGCAGCCATCCCCGCGGGGGAGAGAATGAGCAGTTCTTC
>TRBJ2-7|TRBV4-3|-|15|TRBD2
CASSQAPGLGDEQYF
TGCGCCAGCAGCCAAGCTCCCGGACTAGGGGATGAGCAGTACTTC
>TRBJ2-7|TRBV5-1|-|13|-
CASSLGAAYEQYF
TGCGCCAGCAGCTTGGGTGCAGCCTACGAGCAGTACTTC
>TRBJ2-2|TRBV9|-|17|TRBD2
CASSVAGGRPNTGELFF
TGTGCCAGCAGCGTAGCTGGCGGGAGGCCCAACACCGGGGAGCTGTTTTTT
>TRBJ1-1|TRBV7-8|-|15|-
CASSLHSGLNTEAFF
TGTGCCAGCAGCTTACACTCAGGGTTGAACACTGAAGCTTTCTTT
>TRBJ1-2|TRBV7-9|-|17|TRBD1
CASSPRTGGALDYGYTF
TGTGCCAGCAGCCCCCGGACAGGTGGTGCTCTAGACTATGGCTACACCTTC
>TRBJ2-7|TRBV7-9|-|13|-
CASSPGAGYEQYF
TGTGCCAGCAGCCCAGGGGCAGGGTACGAGCAGTACTTC
>TRBJ1-1|TRBV4-3|-|15|-
CASSQEGLSNTEAFF
TGCGCCAGCAGCCAAGAAGGACTTTCGAACACTGAAGCTTTCTTT
>TRBJ2-7|TRBV5-1|few|13|-
CASSGSEYIEQYF
TGCGCCAGCAGTGGATCGGAGTATATCGAGCAGTACTTC
>TRBJ1-6|TRBV13|-|15|TRBD1
CASSFRGPYNSPLHF
TGTGCCAGCAGCTTTAGGGGGCCCTATAATTCACCCCTCCACTTT
>TRBJ2-1|TRBV6-5|-|13|-
CASSYGPRDEQFF
TGTGCCAGCAGTTATGGGCCGCGGGATGAGCAGTTCTTC
>TRBJ2-7|TRBV11-2|-|14|TRBD1
CASSLGQGAVEQYF
TGTGCCAGCAGCTTGGGACAGGGAGCGGTGGAGCAGTACTTC
>TRBJ2-3|TRBV6-5|-|13|-
CASRQGSTDTQYF
TGTGCCAGCAGACAGGGTTCAACAGATACGCAGTATTTT
>TRBJ2-1|TRBV7-6|-|17|TRBD2
CASSLALGTSGSYEQFF
TGTGCCAGCAGCTTAGCGCTAGGGACTAGCGGGAGCTATGAGCAGTTCTTC
>TRBJ1-5|TRBV19|-|16|TRBD1
CASSIWWTGGRQPQHF
TGTGCCAGTAGTATCTGGTGGACAGGGGGCCGTCAGCCCCAGCATTTT
>TRBJ2-7|TRBV19|-|12|TRBD1
CACSRGGHEQYF
TGTGCCTGCTCCCGAGGGGGCCACGAGCAGTACTTC
>TRBJ2-7|TRBV2|few|13|-
CASSVSGRNEQYF
TGTGCCAGCAGTGTTTCAGGGCGCAACGAGCAGTACTTC
>TRBJ2-1|TRBV27|few|14|-
CASSRLNSLNEQFF
TGTGCCAGCAGTCGCCTAAATAGCTTAAATGAGCAGTTCTTC
>TRBJ1-1|TRBV5-1|-|16|-
CASSFPGEGNRAEAFF
TGCGCCAGCAGCTTCCCCGGTGAGGGCAACAGAGCTGAAGCTTTCTTT
>TRBJ2-1|TRBV4-2|-|14|TRBD2
CASSQDGGLDEQFF
TGTGCCAGCAGCCAAGATGGGGGACTAGATGAGCAGTTCTTC
>TRBJ2-1|TRBV30|-|15|TRBD2
CAWSVISGGYNEQFF
TGTGCCTGGAGTGTAATTAGCGGGGGTTACAATGAGCAGTTCTTC
>TRBJ1-2|TRBV5-6|-|15|-
CASSLAPARNYGYTF
TGTGCCAGCAGCTTGGCCCCGGCCAGGAACTATGGCTACACCTTC
>TRBJ2-1|TRBV9|-|13|-
CASSVGGDGEQFF
TGTGCCAGCAGCGTAGGAGGTGACGGGGAGCAGTTCTTC
>TRBJ2-5|TRBV27|-|16|-
CASSLGGAPSMETQYF
TGTGCCAGCAGTTTAGGTGGGGCCCCGAGTATGGAGACCCAGTACTTC
>TRBJ2-1|TRBV7-9|-|16|TRBD2
CASSTTSGKDYNEQFF
TGTGCCAGCAGCACGACTAGCGGGAAAGATTACAATGAGCAGTTCTTC
>TRBJ1-1|TRBV6-5|-|14|-
CASSLTPSNTEAFF
TGTGCCAGCAGCCTAACCCCTTCTAACACTGAAGCTTTCTTT
>TRBJ2-7|TRBV19|-|14|TRBD2
CASSWTSGSYEQYF
TGTGCCAGTAGTTGGACTAGCGGCTCCTACGAGCAGTACTTC
>TRBJ1-4|TRBV27|-|13|TRBD1
CASRQGSNEKLFF
TGTGCCAGCAGACAGGGGTCCAATGAAAAACTGTTTTTT
>TRBJ2-5|TRBV4-2|-|17|TRBD2
CASSPRGAGELQETQYF
TGTGCCAGCAGCCCGCGTGGAGCGGGGGAACTACAAGAGACCCAGTACTTC
>TRBJ1-2|TRBV29-1|-|15|-
CSVEGAIDTDYGYTF
TGCAGCGTTGAAGGGGCCATAGACACCGACTATGGCTACACCTTC
>TRBJ1-5|TRBV19|-|15|TRBD1
CASSIDLWTGQPQHF
TGTGCCAGTAGTATAGACCTATGGACAGGTCAGCCCCAGCATTTT